This T cell receptor beta chain comes out of a study of cytomegalovirus exposure and HLA in healthy donors. Overall study: Earlier, about 179 million T cells were analyzed, and some 120 million unique TCR beta sequences were found among them. General study points: A missense DCLRE1C variant was associated with V- and J-gene trimming of TCR beta chains in a later analysis, and an independent cohort replicated the association. In an earlier analysis, in under 700 donors, most V segments appeared productive either ~90% or ~30% of the time.

Worth noting for this clone: No antigen is known for it.

PCR involved 60 Vbeta and 13 Jbeta primers. Sequenced by immunoSEQ multiplex PCR; TCRdb stores in-frame clones only, minus some. This table holds 100,000 to 150,000 clones, roughly three quarters found once. This CDR3 region has 13 residues. Germline V gene data show CDR1 as KGHSH and CDR2 as LQKENI. V lost 3 bases and J 8 bases, leaving 13 bases between the germline ends. The TCR originated in a woman between 25 and 40 years old in good health and CMV-seronegative. This chain uses TRBV18 with TRBJ1-2; the D gene is possibly TRBD1 (5 bases). Sequenced sample: PBMCs. The CDR3 DNA reads as TGTGCCAGCTCACCGGACACGGCGCTAGGCTACACCTTC. Translation: CASSPDTALGYTF.